This TCR beta chain is drawn from a study of blood T cell repertoires in COVID-19. Study-wide background: Specimens from acute and convalescent COVID-19 originated in the United States, Italy and Spain. PBMCs, B-cell-depleted T cells, or T cells provided the cDNA or gDNA that made up the material.

This clone was recorded only once. Original methodology: Amplifying reference gene primers gave estimates of nucleated cell counts. Here immunoSEQ multiplex PCR was the method, and the copy in TCRdb shows in-frame clones only, minus some. That table is the source of V, J and clone size, and D and trimming were worked out from the DNA. The sample contains 170,000 or so clones, over 90% of which appear only once. V shed 5 bases, J shed 4 bases, and the junction held 6 bases outside the gene matches. The CDR3 contains 14 residues. In germline, CDR1 is LNHDA, CDR2 SQIVND (reference sequence). J is TRBJ1-1 and V is TRBV19; 8 nucleotides align to TRBD1. The source is a man in his fifties or sixties with acute or convalescent COVID-19. The sequenced sample was peripheral blood. DNA of the CDR3: TGTGCCAGTAGTTCGACAGGGGCGGGCACTGAAGCTTTCTTT. Protein sequence: CASSSTGAGTEAFF.